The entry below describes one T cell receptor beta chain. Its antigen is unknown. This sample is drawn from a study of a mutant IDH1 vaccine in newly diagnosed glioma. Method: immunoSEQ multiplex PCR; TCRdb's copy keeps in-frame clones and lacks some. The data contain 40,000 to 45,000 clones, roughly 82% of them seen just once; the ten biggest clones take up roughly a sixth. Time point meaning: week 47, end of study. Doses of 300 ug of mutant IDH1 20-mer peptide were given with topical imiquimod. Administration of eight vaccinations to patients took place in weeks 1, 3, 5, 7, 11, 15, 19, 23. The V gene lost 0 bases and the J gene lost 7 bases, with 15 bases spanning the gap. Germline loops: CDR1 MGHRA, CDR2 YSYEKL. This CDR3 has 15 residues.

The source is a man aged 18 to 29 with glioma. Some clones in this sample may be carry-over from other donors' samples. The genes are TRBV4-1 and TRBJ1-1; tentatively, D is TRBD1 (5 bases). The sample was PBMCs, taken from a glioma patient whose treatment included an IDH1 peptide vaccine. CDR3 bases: TGCGCCAGCAGCCAAGAACAACAGGTTGTGGGTGAAGCTTTCTTT. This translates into CASSQEQQVVGEAFF.